This T cell receptor (beta chain) was recovered during a study of T cells after yellow fever vaccination. Study details: SMART-Seq v4 Ultra Low Input served to prepare low-cell-number fractions.

Trimming cost V 5 bases and J 3 bases, with 17 bases left between them. Germline V lookup: CDR1 SGHTA, CDR2 FQGNSA. CDR3 length: 15 residues. Via MiXCR, TCRdb re-called the 5' RACE reads, giving one row per CDR3 protein. The profile covers some 560,000 distinct CDR3 sequences, with approximately 21% appearing a single time and about 13% taken by the ten largest. V usage is TRBV7-2 and J usage is TRBJ2-7; a weak D match, TRBD2 (5 bases). Source: PBMCs, taken 15 days after the yellow fever booster vaccination. This TCR came from a man aged 30 to 45 who received the YFV17D yellow fever vaccine. CDR3 sequence reads: CASSILVGADYEQYF. CDR3 DNA sequence: TGTGCCAGCAGCATCCTAGTGGGAGCAGACTACGAGCAGTACTTC.